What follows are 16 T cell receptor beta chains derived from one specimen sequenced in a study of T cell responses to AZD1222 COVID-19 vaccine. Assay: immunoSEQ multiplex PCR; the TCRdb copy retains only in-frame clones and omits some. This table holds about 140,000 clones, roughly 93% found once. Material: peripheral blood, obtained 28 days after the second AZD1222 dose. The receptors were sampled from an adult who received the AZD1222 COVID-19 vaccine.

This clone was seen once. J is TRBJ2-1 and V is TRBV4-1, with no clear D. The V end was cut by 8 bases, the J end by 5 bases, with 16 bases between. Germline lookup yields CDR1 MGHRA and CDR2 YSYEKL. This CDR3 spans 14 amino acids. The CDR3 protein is CASAPGPANNEQFF. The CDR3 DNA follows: TGCGCCAGCGCCCCTGGACCCGCGAACAATGAGCAGTTCTTC.

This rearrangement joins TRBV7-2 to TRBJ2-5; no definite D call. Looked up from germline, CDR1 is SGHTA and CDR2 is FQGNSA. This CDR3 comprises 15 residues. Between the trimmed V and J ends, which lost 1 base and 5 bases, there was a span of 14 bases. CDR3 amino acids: CASSLGRPPRETQYF. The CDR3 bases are TGTGCCAGCAGCTTAGGGCGGCCCCCCAGGGAGACCCAGTACTTC.

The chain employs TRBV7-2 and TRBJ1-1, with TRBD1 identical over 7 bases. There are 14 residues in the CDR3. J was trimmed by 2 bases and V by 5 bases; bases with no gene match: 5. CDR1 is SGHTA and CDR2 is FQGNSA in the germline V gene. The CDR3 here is CASSAGDSNTEAFF. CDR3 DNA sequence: TGTGCCAGCAGCGCAGGGGACAGTAACACTGAAGCTTTCTTT.

The CDR3: CASSEADRHSGNTIYF. For the CDR3, the DNA is TGCGCCAGCAGTGAGGCGGACAGACACTCTGGAAACACCATATATTTT. V gene TRBV10-2 combines with J gene TRBJ1-3; maybe TRBD1 (6 bases). V was trimmed by 2 bases and J by 0 bases, leaving 11 bases between them. This CDR3 region has 16 residues. The germline V gene has CDR1 WSHSY and CDR2 SAAADI.

The CDR3 DNA is TGTGCCAGCAGCCCTTCAGGGCCAGGGCTGGATGGCTACACCTTC. Its translation: CASSPSGPGLDGYTF. The rearrangement joins TRBV9 to TRBJ1-2; a possible D gene is TRBD1 (5 bases). The CDR3 is 15 amino acids. Trimming cost V 4 bases and J 6 bases, with 19 bases left between them. Germline CDR1 and CDR2: SGDLS and YYNGEE.

CDR3 nucleotides: TGCAGCTATCTCGAAGGGGGCGGCTACACCTTC. Residues: CSYLEGGGYTF. The chain employs TRBV29-1 and TRBJ1-2, with 7 bases that match TRBD1. This CDR3 region has 11 residues. The V and J ends lost 8 bases and 8 bases, in that order; junction bases with no gene match: 8. The germline CDR1 and CDR2 sequences are SQVTM and ANQGSEA.

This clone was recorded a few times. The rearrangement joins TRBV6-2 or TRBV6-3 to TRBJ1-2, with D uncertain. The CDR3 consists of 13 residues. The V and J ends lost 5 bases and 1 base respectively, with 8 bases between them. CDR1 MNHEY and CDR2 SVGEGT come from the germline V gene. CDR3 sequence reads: CASSGSNNYGYTF. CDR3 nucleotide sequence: TGTGCCAGCAGTGGAAGCAATAACTATGGCTACACCTTC.

The CDR3 sequence: CASSLGTAAYEQYF. Here the CDR3 DNA reads TGCGCCAGCAGCCTTGGGACAGCAGCCTACGAGCAGTACTTC. The V call is TRBV4-1, the J call TRBJ2-7, with 7 bases matching TRBD1. V was pared by 4 bases and J by 2 bases, with 5 bases of the junction left unmatched. Looked up from germline, CDR1 is MGHRA and CDR2 is YSYEKL. The CDR3 is made up of 14 amino acids.

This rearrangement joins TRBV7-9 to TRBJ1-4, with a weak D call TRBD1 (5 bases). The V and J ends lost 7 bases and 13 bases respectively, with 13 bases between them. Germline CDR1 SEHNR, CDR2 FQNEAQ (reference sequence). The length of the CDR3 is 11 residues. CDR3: CASTGASALFF. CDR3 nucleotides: TGTGCCAGCACCGGGGCCTCGGCACTGTTTTTT. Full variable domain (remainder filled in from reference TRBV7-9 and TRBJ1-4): DTGVSQNPRHKITKRGQNVTFRCDPISEHNRLYWYRQTLGQGPEFLTYFQNEAQLEKSRLLSDRFSAERPKGSFSTLEIQRTEQGDSAMYLCASTGASALFFGSGTQLSVL.

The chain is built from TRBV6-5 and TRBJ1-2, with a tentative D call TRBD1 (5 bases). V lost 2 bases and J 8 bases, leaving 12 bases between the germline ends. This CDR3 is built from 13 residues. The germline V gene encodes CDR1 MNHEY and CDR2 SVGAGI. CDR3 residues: CASSYGGSGGYTF. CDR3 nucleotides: TGTGCCAGCAGTTACGGGGGATCGGGGGGCTACACCTTC.

CDR3 residues: CASSSGQGYEQYV. CDR3 in DNA: TGTGCCAGCAGTTCGGGACAAGGCTACGAGCAGTACGTC. The chain couples TRBV6-5 to TRBJ2-7, with a tentative D call TRBD1 (6 bases). V was trimmed by 4 bases and J by 3 bases, leaving 10 bases between them. CDR1 and CDR2 from the germline V gene are MNHEY and SVGAGI. This CDR3 contains 13 residues.

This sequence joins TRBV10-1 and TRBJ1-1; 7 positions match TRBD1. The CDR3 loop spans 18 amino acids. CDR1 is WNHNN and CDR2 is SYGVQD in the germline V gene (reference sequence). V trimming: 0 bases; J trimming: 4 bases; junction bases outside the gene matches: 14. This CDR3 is CASSESFPGQLGPTEAFF. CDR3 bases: TGCGCCAGCAGTGAGTCGTTCCCGGGACAGCTGGGTCCCACTGAAGCTTTCTTT.

CDR3 DNA: TGTGCCAGCAGCACCAGGACGGTGAGCACTGAAGCTTTCTTT. Translated, it gives CASSTRTVSTEAFF. This chain uses TRBV28 with TRBJ1-1; no definite D call. Germline loops: CDR1 MDHEN, CDR2 SYDVKM. The CDR3 has 14 amino acids. The ends were cut back, 6 bases at V and 4 bases at J, with 15 bases in the middle.

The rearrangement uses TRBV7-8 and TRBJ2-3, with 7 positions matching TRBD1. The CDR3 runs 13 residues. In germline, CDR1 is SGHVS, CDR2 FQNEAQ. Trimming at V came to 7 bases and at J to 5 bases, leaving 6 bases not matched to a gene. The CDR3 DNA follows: TGTGCCAGCACCCCAAGGACAGGAGATACGCAGTATTTT. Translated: CASTPRTGDTQYF.

In DNA form, the CDR3 reads TGTGCCAGCAGCCAAGATTGCATGCCCCAGCATTTT. It specifies CASSQDCMPQHF. The V and J genes are TRBV14 and TRBJ1-5; no definite D call. This CDR3 comprises 12 residues. V was shortened by 0 bases and J by 9 bases, with 6 bases between the two germline ends. The germline gives CDR1 SGHDN, CDR2 FVKESK.

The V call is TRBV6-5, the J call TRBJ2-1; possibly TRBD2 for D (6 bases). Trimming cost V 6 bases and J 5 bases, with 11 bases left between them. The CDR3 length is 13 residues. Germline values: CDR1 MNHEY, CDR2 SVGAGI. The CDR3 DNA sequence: TGTGCCAGCAGCCTTCCTAGCGACAATGAGCAGTTCTTC. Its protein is CASSLPSDNEQFF.